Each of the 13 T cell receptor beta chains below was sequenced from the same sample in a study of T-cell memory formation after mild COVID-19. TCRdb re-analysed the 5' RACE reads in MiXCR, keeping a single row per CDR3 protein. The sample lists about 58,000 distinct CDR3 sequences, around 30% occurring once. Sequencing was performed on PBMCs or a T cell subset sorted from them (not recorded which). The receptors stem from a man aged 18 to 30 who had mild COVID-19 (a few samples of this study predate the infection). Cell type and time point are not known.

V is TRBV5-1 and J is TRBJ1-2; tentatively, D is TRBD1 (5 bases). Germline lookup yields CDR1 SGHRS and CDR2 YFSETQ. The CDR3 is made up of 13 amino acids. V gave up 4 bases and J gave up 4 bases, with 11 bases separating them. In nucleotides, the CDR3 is TGCGCCAGCAGCCCGGGGGAGACCTATGGCTACACCTTC. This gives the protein CASSPGETYGYTF.

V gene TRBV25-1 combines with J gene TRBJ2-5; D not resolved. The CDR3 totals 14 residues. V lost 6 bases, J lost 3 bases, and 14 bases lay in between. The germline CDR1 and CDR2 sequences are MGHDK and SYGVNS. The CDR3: CASSAIATEETQYF. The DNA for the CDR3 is TGTGCCAGCAGCGCGATCGCGACCGAAGAGACCCAGTACTTC.

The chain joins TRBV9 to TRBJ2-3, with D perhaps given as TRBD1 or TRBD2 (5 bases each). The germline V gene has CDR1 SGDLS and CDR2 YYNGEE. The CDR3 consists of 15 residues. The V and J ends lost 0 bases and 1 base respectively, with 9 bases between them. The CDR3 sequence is CASSVGGLGTDTQYF. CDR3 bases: TGTGCCAGCAGCGTAGGGGGGTTAGGCACAGATACGCAGTATTTT. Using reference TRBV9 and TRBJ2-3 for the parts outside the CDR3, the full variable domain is DSGVTQTPKHLITATGQRVTLRCSPRSGDLSVYWYQQSLDQGLQFLIQYYNGEERAKGNILERFSAQQFPDLHSELNLSSLELGDSALYFCASSVGGLGTDTQYFGPGTRLTVL.

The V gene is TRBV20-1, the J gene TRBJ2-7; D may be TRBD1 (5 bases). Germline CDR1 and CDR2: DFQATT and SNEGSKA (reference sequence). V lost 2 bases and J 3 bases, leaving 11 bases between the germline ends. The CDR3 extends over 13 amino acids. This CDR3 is CSARPRDSYEQYV. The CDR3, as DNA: TGCAGTGCTAGACCCAGGGATAGCTACGAGCAGTACGTC.

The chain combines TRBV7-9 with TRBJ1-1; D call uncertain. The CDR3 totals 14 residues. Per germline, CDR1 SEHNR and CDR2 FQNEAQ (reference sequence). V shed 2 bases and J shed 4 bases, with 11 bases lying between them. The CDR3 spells CASSLPGYPTEAFF. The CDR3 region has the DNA TGTGCCAGCAGCTTACCCGGGTATCCCACTGAAGCTTTCTTT.

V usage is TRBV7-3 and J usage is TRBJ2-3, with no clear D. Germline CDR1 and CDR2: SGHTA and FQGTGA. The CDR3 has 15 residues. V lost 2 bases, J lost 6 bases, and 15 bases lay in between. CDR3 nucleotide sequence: TGTGCCAGCAGCTTACGGGCCCGAGGTATGGATACGCAGTATTTT. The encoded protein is CASSLRARGMDTQYF.

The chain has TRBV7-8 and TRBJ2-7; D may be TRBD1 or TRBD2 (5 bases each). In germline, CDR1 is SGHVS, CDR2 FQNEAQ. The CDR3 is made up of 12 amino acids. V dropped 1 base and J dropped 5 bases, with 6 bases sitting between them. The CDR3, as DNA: TGTGCCAGCAGCTTAGGGGACCACGAGCAGTACTTC. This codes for CASSLGDHEQYF.

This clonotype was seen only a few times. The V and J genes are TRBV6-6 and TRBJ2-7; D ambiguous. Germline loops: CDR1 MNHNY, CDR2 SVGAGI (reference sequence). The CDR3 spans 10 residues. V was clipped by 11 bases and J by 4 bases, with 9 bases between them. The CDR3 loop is CAAGAYEQYV. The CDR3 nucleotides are TGTGCCGCAGGAGCTTACGAGCAGTACGTC.

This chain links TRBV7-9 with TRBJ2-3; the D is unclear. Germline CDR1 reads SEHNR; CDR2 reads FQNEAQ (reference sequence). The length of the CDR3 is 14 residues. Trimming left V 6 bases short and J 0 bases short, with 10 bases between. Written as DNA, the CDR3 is TGTGCCAGCAGTCTGGACCATAGCACAGATACGCAGTATTTT. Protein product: CASSLDHSTDTQYF.

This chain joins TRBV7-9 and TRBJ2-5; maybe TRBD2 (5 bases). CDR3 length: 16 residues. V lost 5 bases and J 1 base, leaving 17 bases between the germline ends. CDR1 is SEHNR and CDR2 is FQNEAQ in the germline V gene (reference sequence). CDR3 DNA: TGTGCCAGCAGCCAAAGAGATTGGGAGATCCAAGAGACCCAGTACTTC. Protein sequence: CASSQRDWEIQETQYF. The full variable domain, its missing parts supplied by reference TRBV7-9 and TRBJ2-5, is DTGVSQNPRHKITKRGQNVTFRCDPISEHNRLYWYRQTLGQGPEFLTYFQNEAQLEKSRLLSDRFSAERPKGSFSTLEIQRTEQGDSAMYLCASSQRDWEIQETQYFGPGTRLLVL.

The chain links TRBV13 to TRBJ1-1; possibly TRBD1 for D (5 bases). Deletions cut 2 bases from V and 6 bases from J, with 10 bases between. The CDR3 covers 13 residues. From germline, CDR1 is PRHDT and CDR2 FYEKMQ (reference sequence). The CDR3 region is CASSLLGAAEAFF. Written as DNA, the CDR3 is TGTGCCAGCAGCTTACTTGGGGCAGCTGAAGCTTTCTTT.

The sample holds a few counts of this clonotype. The CDR3 coding sequence is TGTGCCAGCAGCCCCCTGAGGGGTGAAGACACCGGGGAGCTGTTTTTT. It is translated as CASSPLRGEDTGELFF. The J gene is TRBJ2-2, the V gene TRBV21-1; the tabulated D call, TRBD1, remains unverified against the DNA. TRBV21-1 is termed a pseudogene. This CDR3 comprises 16 residues.

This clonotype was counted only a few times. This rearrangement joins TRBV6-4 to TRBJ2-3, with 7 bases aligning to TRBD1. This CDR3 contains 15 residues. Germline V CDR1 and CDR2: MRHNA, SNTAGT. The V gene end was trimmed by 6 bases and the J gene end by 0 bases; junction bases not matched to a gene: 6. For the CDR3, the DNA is TGTGCCAGCAGGCCGGGACAGAGTAGCACAGATACGCAGTATTTT. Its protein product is CASRPGQSSTDTQYF.